The 15 T cell receptor beta chains reported below all come from one sample, sequenced in a study of monozygotic twins with inflammatory bowel disease (dated by TCRdb to 2018 to 2020). To prepare the library, 5' RACE was applied. Sequencing took place on an Illumina HiSeq 2500. Each entry corresponds to one CDR3 protein sequence from reads that TCRdb reprocessed, and DNA is not given. This sample's listing comprises over 130,000 distinct CDR3 sequences. Of the sample, around 2.5% falls within the top ten clones. Specimen: blood. The receptors come from a human donor with ulcerative colitis or Crohn's disease, or a healthy co-twin of an affected twin (not recorded which).

The chain couples TRBV19 to TRBJ2-7; TCRdb's D call, TRBD1, is unchecked because there is no DNA. Germline CDR1 and CDR2: LNHDA and SQIVND (reference sequence). The CDR3 sequence is 14 residues long. CDR3 loop: CASSIQQGTYEQYF. The complete variable domain, with remaining parts taken from reference TRBV19 and TRBJ2-7, reads DGGITQSPKYLFRKEGQNVTLSCEQNLNHDAMYWYRQDPGQGLRLIYYSQIVNDFQKGDIAEGYSVSREKKESFPLTVTSAQKNPTAFYLCASSIQQGTYEQYFGPGTRLTVT.

The chain joins TRBV5-5 to TRBJ2-2; TCRdb's D gene call, TRBD1, goes unchecked for lack of DNA. Germline V gives CDR1 SGHKS, CDR2 YYEKEE (reference sequence). There are 16 residues in the CDR3. CDR3: CASSPPGSSNTGELFF.

The chain joins TRBV20-1 to TRBJ2-2. The CDR3 is made up of 14 amino acids. Per germline, CDR1 DFQATT and CDR2 SNEGSKA (reference sequence). The chain's CDR3 is CSATGGANTGELFF.

V gene TRBV7-2 combines with J gene TRBJ2-3. Germline V gene sequence: CDR1 SGHTA, CDR2 FQGNSA. CDR3 length: 14 residues. CDR3 loop: CASSLQTGSDTQYF.

The chain couples TRBV10-3 to TRBJ1-1; with no DNA, the TCRdb D assignment of TRBD1 cannot be verified. The CDR3 covers 13 residues. Germline assignment: CDR1 ENHRY and CDR2 SYGVKD. Here the CDR3 reads CAISEVAGTEAFF.

The chain is built from TRBV27 and TRBJ2-7; the D gene TCRdb calls, TRBD1, cannot be checked with no DNA. Germline loops: CDR1 MNHEY, CDR2 SMNVEV (reference sequence). The CDR3 consists of 13 residues. The CDR3 region is CASRKDRVYEQYF.

The V gene is TRBV18, the J gene TRBJ1-5. The germline V gene has CDR1 KGHSH and CDR2 LQKENI. The CDR3 contains 15 residues. The CDR3 is CASSPRSRGNQPQHF.

This chain links TRBV5-1 with TRBJ2-7; the D call from TCRdb, TRBD1, cannot be confirmed without DNA. Germline CDR1 reads SGHRS; CDR2 reads YFSETQ. CDR3 size: 16 residues. CDR3 residues: CASSIDRGVISGEQYF. The whole variable domain, remainder taken from reference TRBV5-1 and TRBJ2-7, is KAGVTQTPRYLIKTRGQQVTLSCSPISGHRSVSWYQQTPGQGLQFLFEYFSETQRNKGNFPGRFSGRQFSNSRSEMNVSTLELGDSALYLCASSIDRGVISGEQYFGPGTRLTVT.

J is TRBJ2-3 and V is TRBV19; the TCRdb D gene call, TRBD1, has no DNA to confirm it. There are 13 residues in the CDR3. Germline lookup yields CDR1 LNHDA and CDR2 SQIVND (reference sequence). This CDR3 is CATRRGATDTQYF.

This chain links TRBV11-1 with TRBJ1-2; TCRdb proposes TRBD1, but this gene call is untestable without DNA. This CDR3 region has 16 residues. Germline lookup yields CDR1 SGHAT and CDR2 FQDESV (reference sequence). This CDR3 is CASSASGTGANYGYTF.

The chain employs TRBV7-2 and TRBJ2-7; TCRdb lists TRBD1, though no DNA is available to test this call. The germline V gene has CDR1 SGHTA and CDR2 FQGNSA. The CDR3 length is 14 residues. CDR3 region: CASSPPDKNYEQYF.

This chain joins TRBV18 and TRBJ2-3; TCRdb's D call of TRBD1 is untestable without DNA. The CDR3 is 15 amino acids. Germline CDR1 and CDR2: KGHSH and LQKENI. CDR3 sequence reads: CASSPDILVTDTQYF. Variable domain in full (rest from reference TRBV18 and TRBJ2-3): NAGVMQNPRHLVRRRGQEARLRCSPMKGHSHVYWYRQLPEEGLKFMVYLQKENIIDESGMPKERFSAEFPKEGPSILRIQQVVRGDSAAYFCASSPDILVTDTQYFGPGTRLTVL.

The genes are TRBV27 and TRBJ2-5; TCRdb's D call, TRBD2, is unchecked because there is no DNA. Germline assignment: CDR1 MNHEY and CDR2 SMNVEV (reference sequence). The length of the CDR3 is 14 residues. CDR3 loop: CASKRGGALETQYF.

V is TRBV4-3 and J is TRBJ2-4. Germline loops: CDR1 LGHNA, CDR2 YSLEER. This CDR3 has 16 residues. CDR3 loop: CASSRSSDLAKNIQYF.

The chain joins TRBV7-2 to TRBJ2-5; TCRdb gives TRBD1 as the D gene, but with no DNA this cannot be confirmed. The CDR3 runs 12 residues. CDR1 is SGHTA and CDR2 is FQGNSA in the germline V gene. CDR3 in amino acids: CASGRNQETQYF.